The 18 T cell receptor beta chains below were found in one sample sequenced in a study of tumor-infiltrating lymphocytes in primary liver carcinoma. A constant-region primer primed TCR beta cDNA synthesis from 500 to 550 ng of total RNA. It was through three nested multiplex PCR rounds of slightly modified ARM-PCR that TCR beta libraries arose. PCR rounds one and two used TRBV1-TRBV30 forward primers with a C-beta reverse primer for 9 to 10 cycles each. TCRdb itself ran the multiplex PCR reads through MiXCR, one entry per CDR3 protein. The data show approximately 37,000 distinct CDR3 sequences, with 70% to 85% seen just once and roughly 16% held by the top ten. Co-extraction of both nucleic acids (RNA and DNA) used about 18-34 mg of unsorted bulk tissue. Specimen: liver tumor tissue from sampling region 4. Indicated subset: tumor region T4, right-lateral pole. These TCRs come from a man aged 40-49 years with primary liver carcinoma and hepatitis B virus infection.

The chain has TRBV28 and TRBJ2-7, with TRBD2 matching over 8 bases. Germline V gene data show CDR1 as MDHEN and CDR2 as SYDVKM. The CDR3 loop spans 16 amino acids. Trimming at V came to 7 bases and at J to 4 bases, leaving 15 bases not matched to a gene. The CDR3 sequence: CASTFGGGGKYYEQYF. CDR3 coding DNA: TGTGCCAGCACTTTCGGGGGGGGCGGGAAATATTACGAGCAGTACTTC.

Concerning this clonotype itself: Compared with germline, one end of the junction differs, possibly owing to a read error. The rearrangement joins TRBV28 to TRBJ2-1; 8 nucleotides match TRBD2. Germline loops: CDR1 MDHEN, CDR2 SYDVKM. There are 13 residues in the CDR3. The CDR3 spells CASSLGTSGELFF. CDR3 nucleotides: TGTGCCAGCAGCCTCGGGACTAGTGGTGAGCTGTTCTTC. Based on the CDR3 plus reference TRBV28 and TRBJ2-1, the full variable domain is DVKVTQSSRYLVKRTGEKVFLECVQDMDHENMFWYRQDPGLGLRLIYFSYDVKMKEKGDIPEGYSVSREKKERFSLILESASTNQTSMYLCASSLGTSGELFFGPGTRLTVL.

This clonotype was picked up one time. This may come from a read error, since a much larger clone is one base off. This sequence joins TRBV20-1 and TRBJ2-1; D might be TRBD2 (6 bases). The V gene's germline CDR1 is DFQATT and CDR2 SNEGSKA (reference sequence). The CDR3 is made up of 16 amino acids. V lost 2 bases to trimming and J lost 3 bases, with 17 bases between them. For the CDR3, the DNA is TGCAGTGCTAGACCTGGGGGTACTAGCTACTACAATGAGCAGTTCTTC. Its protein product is CSARPGGTSYYNEQFF.

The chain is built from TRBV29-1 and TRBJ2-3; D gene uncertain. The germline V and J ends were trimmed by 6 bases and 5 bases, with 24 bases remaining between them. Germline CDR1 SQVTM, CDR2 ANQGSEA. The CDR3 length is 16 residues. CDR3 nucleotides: TGCAGCGTCGCTGGAGTGAACGGACGTAACATAGATACGCAGTATTTT. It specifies CSVAGVNGRNIDTQYF.

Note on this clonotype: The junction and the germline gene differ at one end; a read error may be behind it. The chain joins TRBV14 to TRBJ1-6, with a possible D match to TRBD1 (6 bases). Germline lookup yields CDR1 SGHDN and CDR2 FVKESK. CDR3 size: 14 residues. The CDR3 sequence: CASNHSGENSPLHF. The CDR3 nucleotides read TGTGCCAGTAACCACTCAGGGGAAAATTCTCCCCTCCACTTT.

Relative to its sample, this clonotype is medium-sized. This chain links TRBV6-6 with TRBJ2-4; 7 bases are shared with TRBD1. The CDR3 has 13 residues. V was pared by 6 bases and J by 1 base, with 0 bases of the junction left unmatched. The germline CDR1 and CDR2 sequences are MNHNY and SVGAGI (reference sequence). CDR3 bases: TGTGCCAGCAGGGACAGGGCCAAAAACATTCAGTACTTC. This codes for CASRDRAKNIQYF.

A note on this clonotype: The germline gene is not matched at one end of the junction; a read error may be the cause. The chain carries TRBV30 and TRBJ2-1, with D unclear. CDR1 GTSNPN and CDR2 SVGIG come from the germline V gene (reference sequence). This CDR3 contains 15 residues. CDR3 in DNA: TGCGCCTGGAGTGAAGGGTCTAATGGGGTAAGTGAGCAGTTCTTC. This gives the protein CAWSEGSNGVSEQFF. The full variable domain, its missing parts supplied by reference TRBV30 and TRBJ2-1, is SQTIHQWPATLVQPVGSPLSLECTVEGTSNPNLYWYRQAAGRGLQLLFYSVGIGQISSEVPQNLSASRPQDRQFILSSKKLLLSDSGFYLCAWSEGSNGVSEQFFGPGTRLTVL.

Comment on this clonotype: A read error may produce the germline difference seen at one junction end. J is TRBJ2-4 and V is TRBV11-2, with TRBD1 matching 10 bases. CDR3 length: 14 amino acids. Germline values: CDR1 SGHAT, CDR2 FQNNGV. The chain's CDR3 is CTSSSGTGDNIQYF. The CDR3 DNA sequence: TGTACCAGCAGCTCTGGGACAGGGGATAACATTCAGTATTTC.

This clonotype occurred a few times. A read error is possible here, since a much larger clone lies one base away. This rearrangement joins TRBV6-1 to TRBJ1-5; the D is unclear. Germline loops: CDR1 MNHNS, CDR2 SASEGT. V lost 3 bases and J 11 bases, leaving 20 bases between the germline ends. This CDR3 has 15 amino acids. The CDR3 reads CASSEIGNSNKSQHF. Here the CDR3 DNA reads TGTGCCAGCAGTGAGATCGGGAACAGCAATAAGTCCCAGCATTTT.

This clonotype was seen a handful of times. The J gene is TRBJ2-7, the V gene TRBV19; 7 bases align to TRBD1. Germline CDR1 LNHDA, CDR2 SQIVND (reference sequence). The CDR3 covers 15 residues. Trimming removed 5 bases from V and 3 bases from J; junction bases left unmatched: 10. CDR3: CASSWGPGTDYEQYF. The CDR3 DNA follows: TGTGCCAGTAGTTGGGGTCCCGGGACAGACTACGAGCAGTACTTC.

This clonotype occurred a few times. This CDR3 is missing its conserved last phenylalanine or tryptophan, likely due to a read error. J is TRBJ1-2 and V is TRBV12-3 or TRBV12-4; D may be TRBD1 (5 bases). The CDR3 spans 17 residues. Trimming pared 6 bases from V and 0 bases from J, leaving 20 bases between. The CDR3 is CASSLRGTQRTNYGYTS. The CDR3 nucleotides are TGTGCCAGCAGCCTACGGGGGACTCAGCGAACTAACTATGGCTACACCTCC.

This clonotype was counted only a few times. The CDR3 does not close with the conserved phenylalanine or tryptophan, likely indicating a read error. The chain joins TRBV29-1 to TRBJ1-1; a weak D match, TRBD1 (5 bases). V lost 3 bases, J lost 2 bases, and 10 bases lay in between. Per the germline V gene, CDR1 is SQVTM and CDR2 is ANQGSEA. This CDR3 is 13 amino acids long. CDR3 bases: TGCAGCGTTGACGACAGCAGCAACACTGAAGCTTTCTCT. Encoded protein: CSVDDSSNTEAFS.

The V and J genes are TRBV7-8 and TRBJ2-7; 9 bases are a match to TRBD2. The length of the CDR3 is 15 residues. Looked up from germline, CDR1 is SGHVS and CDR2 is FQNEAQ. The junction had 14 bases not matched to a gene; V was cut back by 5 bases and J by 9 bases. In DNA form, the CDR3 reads TGTGCCAGCAGCGCCAAGACTAGCGGCCCCTGGGGGCAGTACTTC. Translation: CASSAKTSGPWGQYF.

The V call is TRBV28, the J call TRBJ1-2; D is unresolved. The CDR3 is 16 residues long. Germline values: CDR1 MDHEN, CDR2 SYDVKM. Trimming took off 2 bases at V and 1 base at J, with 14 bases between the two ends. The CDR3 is CASSLGSGYLNYGYTF. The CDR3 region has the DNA TGTGCCAGCAGTTTAGGATCTGGATATCTTAACTATGGCTACACCTTC.

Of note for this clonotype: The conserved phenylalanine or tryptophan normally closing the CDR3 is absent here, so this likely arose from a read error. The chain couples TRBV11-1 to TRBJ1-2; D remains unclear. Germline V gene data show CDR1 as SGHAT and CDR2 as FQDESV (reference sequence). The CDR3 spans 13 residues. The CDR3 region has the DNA TGTGCAAGCAGCTTGGTCCTTAACTATGGCTACACCATC. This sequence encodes CASSLVLNYGYTI.

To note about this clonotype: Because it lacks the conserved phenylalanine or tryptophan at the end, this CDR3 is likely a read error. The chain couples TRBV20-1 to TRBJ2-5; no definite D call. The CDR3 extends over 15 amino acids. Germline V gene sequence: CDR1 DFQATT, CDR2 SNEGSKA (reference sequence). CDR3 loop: CSQTTDGNTQETQYI. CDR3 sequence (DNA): TGCAGTCAGACCACTGACGGAAATACCCAGGAGACACAGTACATC.

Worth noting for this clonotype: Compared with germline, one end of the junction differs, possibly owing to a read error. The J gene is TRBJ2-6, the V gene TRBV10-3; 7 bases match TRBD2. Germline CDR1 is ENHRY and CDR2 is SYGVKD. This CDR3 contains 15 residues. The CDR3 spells CAFSGTVSGTNVLTF. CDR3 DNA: TGTGCCTTCAGCGGGACGGTCTCTGGGACCAACGTCCTGACTTTC.

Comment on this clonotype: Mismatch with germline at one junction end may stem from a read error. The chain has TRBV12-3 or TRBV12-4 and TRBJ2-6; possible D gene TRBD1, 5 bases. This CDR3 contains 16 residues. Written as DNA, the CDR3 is TGTGCCAGCAGATCAGGGTTCATATTTGGGGCCAACGTCCTGACGTTC. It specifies CASRSGFIFGANVLTF.